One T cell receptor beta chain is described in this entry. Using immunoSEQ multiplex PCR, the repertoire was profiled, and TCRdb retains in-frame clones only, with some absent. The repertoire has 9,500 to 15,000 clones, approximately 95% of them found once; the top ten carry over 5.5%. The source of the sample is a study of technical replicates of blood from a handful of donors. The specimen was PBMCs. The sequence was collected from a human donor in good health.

The CDR3 loop is CASSLDSLGQGQFF. The CDR3 bases are TGTGCCAGCAGCTTAGATAGTTTGGGGCAGGGGCAGTTCTTC. The genes are TRBV11-3 and TRBJ2-1; D might be TRBD1 (5 bases). CDR3 size: 14 residues. Trimming took 0 bases from V and 12 from J, leaving 15 bases between them. In germline, CDR1 is SGHNT, CDR2 YENEEA. Together with reference TRBV11-3 and TRBJ2-1, the CDR3 gives the full variable domain: EAGVVQSPRYKIIEKKQPVAFWCNPISGHNTLYWYLQNLGQGPELLIRYENEEAVDDSQLPKDRFSAERLKGVDSTLKIQPAELGDSAVYLCASSLDSLGQGQFFGPGTRLTVL.